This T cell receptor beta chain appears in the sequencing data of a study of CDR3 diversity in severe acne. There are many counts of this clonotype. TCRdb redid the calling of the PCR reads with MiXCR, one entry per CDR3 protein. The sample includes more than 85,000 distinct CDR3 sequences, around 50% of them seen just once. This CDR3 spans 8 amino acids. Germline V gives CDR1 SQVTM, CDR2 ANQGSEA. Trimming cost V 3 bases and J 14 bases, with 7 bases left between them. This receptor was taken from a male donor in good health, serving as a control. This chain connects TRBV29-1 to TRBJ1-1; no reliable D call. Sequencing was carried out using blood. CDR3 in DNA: TGCAGCGTTGAGGGCCAGTTCTTT. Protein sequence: CSVEGQFF.